Presented here are 10 T cell receptor beta chains from one specimen sequenced in a study of PD-1 and CTLA-4 blockade in melanoma. Clones were sequenced by immunoSEQ multiplex PCR, and TCRdb holds only the in-frame ones, with some missing. The sample carries tens of thousands of clones, about 91% recorded once. The sample here was CD8+ T cells from peripheral blood, taken from a patient given anti-PD-1 treatment. All receptors derive from a human donor with melanoma.

This clone is a singleton in its sample. The chain combines TRBV19 with TRBJ1-1; D gene ambiguous. Germline CDR1 LNHDA, CDR2 SQIVND (reference sequence). This CDR3 comprises 11 residues. V was clipped by 4 bases and J by 10 bases, with 10 bases between them. The chain's CDR3 is CASSRGMSAFF. The CDR3 region has the DNA TGTGCCAGTAGTAGAGGGATGTCAGCTTTCTTT.

The chain uses TRBV7-9 and TRBJ2-2; unclear D gene. The CDR3 runs to 15 residues. Germline V gene lookup returns CDR1 SEHNR and CDR2 FQNEAQ (reference sequence). Trimming took off 3 bases at V and 1 base at J, with 9 bases between the two ends. In nucleotides, the CDR3 is TGTGCCAGCAGCTTTTGGCAGTTGAACACCGGGGAGCTGTTTTTT. Its protein is CASSFWQLNTGELFF.

In this sample, this clone turned up a few times. This sequence joins TRBV7-9 and TRBJ1-4; 7 bases align to TRBD1. In germline, CDR1 is SEHNR, CDR2 FQNEAQ (reference sequence). Unmatched junction bases numbered 4, after V lost 3 bases and J lost 0 bases. The CDR3 consists of 16 residues. The CDR3 DNA follows: TGTGCCAGCAGCTTCCAGACAGGGTCAACTAATGAAAAACTGTTTTTT. Encoded protein: CASSFQTGSTNEKLFF.

This clone was detected only a few times. This sequence joins TRBV7-9 and TRBJ1-6; D gene unclear. The ends were cut back, 1 base at V and 6 bases at J, with 13 bases in the middle. The CDR3 covers 16 residues. Germline-derived CDR1 and CDR2 are SEHNR and FQNEAQ (reference sequence). CDR3 DNA sequence: TGTGCCAGCAGCTTAGTAGCGGACGTAGGTAATTCACCCCTCCACTTT. This translates into CASSLVADVGNSPLHF.

The CDR3 DNA reads as TGTGCCAGCAGCTCTGGTCCCAATCAGCCCCAGCATTTT. Its protein is CASSSGPNQPQHF. J is TRBJ1-5 and V is TRBV7-6, with D hard to call. This CDR3 has 13 amino acids. CDR1 is SGHVS and CDR2 is FNYEAQ in the germline V gene. V lost 4 bases, J lost 3 bases, and 7 bases lay in between.

The chain links TRBV7-2 to TRBJ2-7; D possibly matches TRBD1 or TRBD2 (7 bases each). Per germline, CDR1 SGHTA and CDR2 FQGNSA. V lost 0 bases and J 3 bases, leaving 12 bases between the germline ends. The CDR3 is 15 amino acids. CDR3 in DNA: TGTGCCAGCAGCTTAGCGGGAGGGGGCAACTACGAGCAGTACTTC. It is translated as CASSLAGGGNYEQYF.

The chain has TRBV10-3 and TRBJ2-1, with 8 bases aligning to TRBD2. Looked up from germline, CDR1 is ENHRY and CDR2 is SYGVKD. The V segment lost 2 bases and the J segment 7 bases; nucleotides outside the gene matches: 7. This CDR3 comprises 15 residues. The CDR3 region is CAISEVTGGPNEQFF. The DNA for the CDR3 is TGTGCCATCAGTGAGGTGACGGGAGGGCCGAATGAGCAGTTCTTC.

The chain recombines TRBV19 with TRBJ1-1; tentative D call: TRBD1 (5 bases). CDR1 is LNHDA and CDR2 is SQIVND in the germline V gene (reference sequence). V dropped 8 bases and J dropped 0 bases, with 13 bases sitting between them. The CDR3 consists of 14 residues. DNA for the CDR3: TGTGCCAGTCGGGACGGACACATGAACACTGAAGCTTTCTTT. Encoded protein: CASRDGHMNTEAFF.

The V gene is TRBV15, the J gene TRBJ2-7; 9 bases match TRBD1. Germline CDR1 is LNHNV and CDR2 is YYDKDF (reference sequence). The CDR3 is made up of 14 amino acids. V trimming: 6 bases; J trimming: 4 bases; junction bases outside the gene matches: 7. The CDR3 DNA sequence: TGTGCCACCAGGTCCGGGACAGGGACGTACGAGCAGTACTTC. Translation gives CATRSGTGTYEQYF. The full variable domain, completed using reference TRBV15 and TRBJ2-7, is DAMVIQNPRYQVTQFGKPVTLSCSQTLNHNVMYWYQQKSSQAPKLLFHYYDKDFNNEADTPDNFQSRRPNTSFCFLDIRSPGLGDTAMYLCATRSGTGTYEQYFGPGTRLTVT.

V is TRBV25-1 and J is TRBJ2-1; the D call may be TRBD1 or TRBD2 (5 bases each). This CDR3 is built from 14 residues. V was clipped by 4 bases and J by 7 bases, with 14 bases between them. Germline V lookup: CDR1 MGHDK, CDR2 SYGVNS. DNA of the CDR3: TGTGCCAGCAGTGGTTGGCAGGGACCGAATGAGCAGTTCTTC. This translates into CASSGWQGPNEQFF.